This T cell receptor (beta chain) was profiled in a study of long-term antiretroviral therapy in people with HIV. Whole-study results and caveats: Post-ART samples showed increased diversity that remained below transplant donor control levels. Controls showed broader CDR3 length ranges than did the HIV repertoires.

On this clone itself: Its specificity is not known.

Assay version v3.0 of immunoSEQ was used, and it was run at survey level. TCRdb's copy holds only in-frame clones and misses some; the assay was immunoSEQ multiplex PCR. The sample has around 23,000 clones; almost 85% are singletons. The J segment lost 3 bases and the V segment lost 5 bases, leaving 9 bases of the junction unmatched. Looked up from germline, CDR1 is SGHVS and CDR2 is FQNEAQ. The CDR3 spans 15 residues. The sequences come from unsorted PBMCs, collected 0.3 years after starting antiretroviral therapy. The rearrangement links TRBV7-8 to TRBJ2-7; 8 bases map to TRBD1. The clonotype originates from a middle-aged man with HIV. This CDR3 is CASSLTNGQGYEQYF. The CDR3 nucleotides read TGTGCCAGCAGCCTAACGAACGGACAGGGCTACGAGCAGTACTTC.